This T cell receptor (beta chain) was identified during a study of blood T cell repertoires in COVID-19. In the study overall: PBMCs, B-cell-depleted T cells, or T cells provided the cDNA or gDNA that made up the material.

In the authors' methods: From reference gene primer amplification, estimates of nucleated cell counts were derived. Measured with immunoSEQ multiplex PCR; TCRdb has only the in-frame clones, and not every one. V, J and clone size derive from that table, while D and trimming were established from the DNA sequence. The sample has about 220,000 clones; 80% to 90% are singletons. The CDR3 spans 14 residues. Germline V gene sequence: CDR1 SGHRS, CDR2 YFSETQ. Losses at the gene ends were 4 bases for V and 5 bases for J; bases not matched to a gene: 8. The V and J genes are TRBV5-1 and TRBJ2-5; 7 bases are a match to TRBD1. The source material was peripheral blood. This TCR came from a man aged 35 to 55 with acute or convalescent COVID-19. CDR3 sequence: CASSPEGGGETQYF. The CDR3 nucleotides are TGCGCCAGCAGCCCAGAAGGGGGCGGGGAGACCCAGTACTTC. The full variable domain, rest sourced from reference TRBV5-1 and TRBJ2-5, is KAGVTQTPRYLIKTRGQQVTLSCSPISGHRSVSWYQQTPGQGLQFLFEYFSETQRNKGNFPGRFSGRQFSNSRSEMNVSTLELGDSALYLCASSPEGGGETQYFGPGTRLLVL.